A selection of T cell receptor beta chains follows, all from one sample in a study of blood T cell dynamics during melanoma immunotherapy. The protocol was immunoSEQ multiplex PCR, while the TCRdb copy is restricted to in-frame clones and leaves out a portion. The sample has just over 7,000 clones, about 80% seen once. The input for sequencing was blood, taken from a patient treated with checkpoint blockade. These receptors were collected from a human donor with melanoma. Each CDR3 is given with its conserved first and last residue. D genes are given only for firm matches. The size field is filled for only some rows; it gives once, few, many or a size class.

j_call,clone_size,v_call,d_call,cdr3_length,cdr3_nt,cdr3_aa
TRBJ1-1,-,TRBV30,-,14,TGTGCCTGGAGTCACGCATTAGGGAACACTGAAGCTTTCTTT,CAWSHALGNTEAFF
TRBJ1-2,few,TRBV5-4,-,11,TGTGCCAGCAGCTTGCTCGGGGGCTACACCTTC,CASSLLGGYTF
TRBJ2-7,-,TRBV19,TRBD1,14,TGTGCCAGTAGTATAACTGGACAGGGATACGAGCAGTACTTC,CASSITGQGYEQYF
TRBJ1-6,-,TRBV27,TRBD1,16,TGTGCCAGCAGCCCCCTAGGTACAGGGGATAATTCACCCCTCCACTTT,CASSPLGTGDNSPLHF
TRBJ1-6,once,TRBV30,-,14,TGTGCCTGGAGTGGGGGCGGTCTCAATTCACCCCTCCACTTT,CAWSGGGLNSPLHF
TRBJ2-7,-,TRBV5-1,TRBD1,15,TGCGCCAGCAGCTTGGGGACAGGGGGCGTTTACGAGCAGTACTTC,CASSLGTGGVYEQYF
TRBJ2-7,-,TRBV5-6,TRBD2,16,TGTGCCAGCAGCTTGGCGGGGGGGTATCGCTCCTACGAGCAGTACTTC,CASSLAGGYRSYEQYF
TRBJ2-7,-,TRBV5-1,TRBD1,14,TGCGCCAGCAGCTTGGGGGGGACAGGGTACGAGCAGTACTTC,CASSLGGTGYEQYF
TRBJ2-1,-,TRBV27,-,16,TGTGCCAGCAGTTTTAATTCGGGCAGCTCCTACAATGAGCAGTTCTTC,CASSFNSGSSYNEQFF
TRBJ2-7,-,TRBV4-3,TRBD2,16,TGCGCCAGCAGCCAAGGGGAGGGTAGCGGTTCCTACGAGCAGTACTTC,CASSQGEGSGSYEQYF
TRBJ2-7,-,TRBV4-1,TRBD2,15,TGCGCCAGCAGCCAGATGGGACTAGCGGGAGCAGTGCAGTACTTC,CASSQMGLAGAVQYF
TRBJ2-7,-,TRBV11-2,-,16,TGTGCCAGCAGTTATGCCGGGGCAGGTTTTATCTACGAGCAGTACTTC,CASSYAGAGFIYEQYF
TRBJ1-1,-,TRBV19,TRBD1,14,TGTGCCAGTAGGGAGACAGGGTTGGGTACTGAAGCTTTCTTT,CASRETGLGTEAFF
TRBJ2-6,-,TRBV9,TRBD1,16,TGTGCCAGCAGCGTAGGGGCCACAGGGGTGGCCAACGTCCTGACTTTC,CASSVGATGVANVLTF
TRBJ1-5,-,TRBV28,TRBD1,17,TGTGCCAGCAGTAGGGACAGGGTATCATATAGCAATCAGCCCCAGCATTTT,CASSRDRVSYSNQPQHF
TRBJ2-7,-,TRBV7-9,TRBD2,14,TGTGCCAGCAGCTTCACTAGCGGGAGGCACGAGCAGTACTTC,CASSFTSGRHEQYF
TRBJ2-7,-,TRBV6-6,-,12,TGTGCCAGCAGTTACAGAGCCTACGAGCAGTACTTC,CASSYRAYEQYF
TRBJ1-6,-,TRBV14,-,14,TGTGCCAGCAGCCAAGGACTGTATAATTCACCCCTCCACTTT,CASSQGLYNSPLHF
TRBJ2-7,few,TRBV7-2,-,13,TGTGCCAGCAGCTTAGCCGTGAACTACGAGCAGTACTTC,CASSLAVNYEQYF
TRBJ2-6,-,TRBV6-4,-,17,TGTGCCAGCAGTGACTCGCCAACAGGGTCTGGGGCCAACGTCCTGACTTTC,CASSDSPTGSGANVLTF
TRBJ2-7,-,TRBV6-1,-,14,TGTGCCAGCAGTGAGAGAATAGAAGGGTACGAGCAGTACTTC,CASSERIEGYEQYF
TRBJ1-2,few,TRBV6-6,TRBD1,14,TGTGCCAGCCGCGGAACACAGGGGAGCTATGGCTACACCTTC,CASRGTQGSYGYTF
TRBJ2-7,-,TRBV28,TRBD1,15,TGTGCCAGCAGTCTCGGACAGGGGCTGGCCTACGAGCAGTACTTC,CASSLGQGLAYEQYF
TRBJ2-7,-,TRBV9,-,15,TGTGCCAGCAGCGAACAGGGCTTCCCCAGCTACGAGCAGTACTTC,CASSEQGFPSYEQYF
TRBJ1-1,once,TRBV6-5,-,14,TGTGCCAGCAGTTCCAGGGTGGGCCCAACCGAAGCTTTCTTT,CASSSRVGPTEAFF
TRBJ1-4,-,TRBV28,-,15,TGTGCCAGCAGTTTTATCGGCGGAAGGAGTGAAAAACTGTTTTTT,CASSFIGGRSEKLFF
TRBJ2-2,once,TRBV19,-,14,TGTGCCAGTAGTATGGAGGGGAACACCGGGGAGCTGTTTTTT,CASSMEGNTGELFF